Reported below is one TCR beta chain. After removal of 1 base from V and 5 bases from J, the junction contained 1 base not matched to a gene. This CDR3 is 13 amino acids long. Germline V gives CDR1 SEHNR, CDR2 FQNEAQ (reference sequence). This sample is drawn from a study of shared clonotypes between healthy human individuals. Each PCR replicate from the sorted subsets contained about 180 ng DNA, which is around 30,000 T cell genomes. Repertoires were generated with immunoSEQ multiplex PCR, while TCRdb's copy carries only in-frame clones and drops some. The table shows 2 million to 2.5 million clones, with around 95% occurring only once. Donors included only healthy HIV-negative adults lacking recent acute infections or vaccinations.

This clonotype was sampled from a man aged 18-30 years in good health. Sequenced input: naive CD4+ T cells sorted from blood. Subset of the sample: CD45RA+ positively selected. The rearrangement links TRBV7-9 to TRBJ2-7, with 8 positions matching TRBD2. In DNA form, the CDR3 reads TGTGCCAGCAGCTTAGTAGCGGGGAACGAGCAGTACTTC. Protein: CASSLVAGNEQYF.